The next 30 T cell receptor beta chains were all read from a single sample in a study of T cells in Graves' hyperthyroidism and ophthalmopathy. Amplification of TCR beta CDR3 regions was performed using RNA transcripts as template. Carried out on the TCR CDR3, a first-round RT-PCR used the HTBI primer set. Via MiXCR, TCRdb re-called the multiplex PCR reads, giving one row per CDR3 protein. This table has hundreds of thousands of distinct CDR3 sequences, just under 45% appearing once. Material: peripheral blood or thyroid tissue (not recorded which). The receptors stem from an adult man with Graves' disease, either hyperthyroidism or ophthalmopathy (not recorded which).

The chain has TRBV20-1 and TRBJ2-7, with 9 bases lining up with TRBD2. Losses at the gene ends were 0 bases for V and 1 base for J; bases not matched to a gene: 10. The CDR3 has 17 amino acids. Germline V gene sequence: CDR1 DFQATT, CDR2 SNEGSKA (reference sequence). CDR3 sequence (DNA): TGCAGTGCTAGAGATTTGGCGGTAGCGGGGGTGTCCTACGAGCAGTACTTC. Translation gives CSARDLAVAGVSYEQYF.

This clonotype was seen at least ten times. The chain uses TRBV7-9 and TRBJ2-7; unclear D gene. The CDR3 totals 12 residues. Trimming cost V 5 bases and J 2 bases, with 7 bases left between them. Germline V gene data show CDR1 as SEHNR and CDR2 as FQNEAQ (reference sequence). CDR3 in amino acids: CASSHETYEQYF. DNA for the CDR3: TGTGCCAGCAGCCACGAGACCTACGAGCAGTACTTC.

The CDR3 nucleotides are TGTGCCAGCAGTTTTAACTGGGGGACTGAAGCTTTCTTT. Protein product: CASSFNWGTEAFF. V gene TRBV12-3 or TRBV12-4 combines with J gene TRBJ1-1, with D possibly matching TRBD1 (5 bases). The CDR3 covers 13 residues. V was trimmed by 3 bases and J by 5 bases, leaving 10 bases between them.

This rearrangement joins TRBV5-1 to TRBJ2-5; D unresolved. The germline V gene has CDR1 SGHRS and CDR2 YFSETQ. The CDR3 has 16 residues. V lost 0 bases and J 2 bases, leaving 14 bases between the germline ends. The CDR3 nucleotides are TGCGCCAGCAGCTTGGGGGTTTTGGACGGTCAAGAGACCCAGTACTTC. It yields the protein CASSLGVLDGQETQYF.

The V gene is TRBV12-5, the J gene TRBJ1-4; D not resolved. The ends were cut back, 7 bases at V and 7 bases at J, with 16 bases in the middle. CDR3 length equals 14 residues. Germline V gene sequence: CDR1 LGHNT, CDR2 FRNRAP. The DNA of the CDR3 is TGTGCTAGTGCCCTCAATGGGTTTGGTGAAAAACTGTTTTTT. Amino acids: CASALNGFGEKLFF.

About this clonotype itself: This could be a read error, since a much larger clone is one nucleotide away. The rearrangement uses TRBV5-4 and TRBJ1-5; no reliable D call. With 0 bases removed from V and 2 bases from J, the gap between germline ends came to 6 bases. The CDR3 sequence is 14 residues long. The V gene's germline CDR1 is SGHNT and CDR2 YYREEE (reference sequence). The CDR3 DNA is TGTGCCAGCAGCTTGGCCGATGGCAATCAGCCCCAGCATTTT. As protein: CASSLADGNQPQHF.

This rearrangement joins TRBV2 to TRBJ2-5, with 8 bases lining up with TRBD1. V trimming: 7 bases; J trimming: 2 bases; junction bases outside the gene matches: 6. This CDR3 region has 14 residues. Germline CDR1 SNHLY, CDR2 FYNNEI. DNA of the CDR3: TGTGCCAGCAACGCCCGGGACAGGCAAGAGACCCAGTACTTC. This codes for CASNARDRQETQYF.

This chain joins TRBV12-3 or TRBV12-4 and TRBJ2-7; the match to TRBD1 covers 7 bases. The CDR3 loop spans 15 amino acids. The J segment lost 2 bases and the V segment lost 2 bases, leaving 6 bases of the junction unmatched. CDR3 DNA: TGTGCCAGCAGTTTAAGGGAGACAGGGACCTACGAGCAGTACTTC. Amino acid sequence: CASSLRETGTYEQYF.

The chain couples TRBV7-8 to TRBJ2-5, with 9 positions matching TRBD1. The CDR3 runs to 17 residues. Germline CDR1 SGHVS, CDR2 FQNEAQ. The V segment lost 3 bases and the J segment 2 bases; nucleotides outside the gene matches: 10. The chain's CDR3 is CASSFIGGTGFQETQYF. CDR3 coding DNA: TGTGCCAGCAGCTTCATAGGTGGGACAGGGTTTCAAGAGACCCAGTACTTC.

V usage is TRBV5-1 and J usage is TRBJ2-5; D possibly corresponds to TRBD2 (5 bases). CDR3 length: 14 residues. Germline V lookup: CDR1 SGHRS, CDR2 YFSETQ. V shed 7 bases and J shed 1 base, with 14 bases lying between them. The CDR3 DNA is TGCGCCAGCCGCTCGGACTCCACCCAAGAGACCCAGTACTTC. Translated, it gives CASRSDSTQETQYF. Based on the CDR3 plus reference TRBV5-1 and TRBJ2-5, the full variable domain is KAGVTQTPRYLIKTRGQQVTLSCSPISGHRSVSWYQQTPGQGLQFLFEYFSETQRNKGNFPGRFSGRQFSNSRSEMNVSTLELGDSALYLCASRSDSTQETQYFGPGTRLLVL.

This clonotype was seen ten or more times. The rearrangement links TRBV10-3 to TRBJ1-4; D gene ambiguous. The germline V gene has CDR1 ENHRY and CDR2 SYGVKD. CDR3 length: 15 amino acids. Trimming removed 2 bases from V and 5 bases from J, with 12 bases in between. The CDR3 sequence: CAISEIGQENEKLFF. In nucleotides, the CDR3 is TGTGCCATCAGTGAGATCGGTCAGGAGAATGAAAAACTGTTTTTT.

V usage is TRBV20-1 and J usage is TRBJ1-1, with D maybe TRBD1 (5 bases). Germline CDR1 and CDR2: DFQATT and SNEGSKA (reference sequence). CDR3 length: 14 amino acids. Written as DNA, the CDR3 is TGCAGGGCAAGAATAGGACATACTAACACTGAAGCTTTCTTT. It codes for CRARIGHTNTEAFF.

The gene calls are TRBV20-1 and TRBJ2-5, with TRBD2 matching over 9 bases. Trimming removed 3 bases from V and 4 bases from J; junction bases left unmatched: 3. This CDR3 spans 13 amino acids. Per germline, CDR1 DFQATT and CDR2 SNEGSKA (reference sequence). CDR3 sequence reads: CSASILAGETQYF. As DNA, the CDR3 is TGCAGTGCTAGTATACTAGCGGGAGAGACCCAGTACTTC.

In this sample, this clonotype turned up a few times. The chain recombines TRBV19 with TRBJ2-2; maybe TRBD2 (6 bases). V lost 8 bases and J 5 bases, leaving 24 bases between the germline ends. Germline lookup yields CDR1 LNHDA and CDR2 SQIVND (reference sequence). CDR3 length: 17 residues. CDR3 DNA sequence: TGTGCCAGTTCCCGGGACTCCTCCAGGGACCGAACCGGGGAGCTGTTTTTT. Amino acids: CASSRDSSRDRTGELFF.

The J gene is TRBJ2-7, the V gene TRBV6-5; 12 bases are a match to TRBD2. Germline trimming cut 4 bases from V and 5 bases from J; bases unmatched to any gene: 3. The CDR3 totals 14 residues. In germline, CDR1 is MNHEY, CDR2 SVGAGI. This chain's CDR3 is CASSSGLAGHEQYF. The CDR3 coding sequence is TGTGCCAGCAGTTCGGGACTAGCGGGCCACGAGCAGTACTTC.

The chain employs TRBV5-1 and TRBJ2-2, with D unresolved. The CDR3 contains 15 residues. V dropped 1 base and J dropped 1 base, with 8 bases sitting between them. Germline V gene lookup returns CDR1 SGHRS and CDR2 YFSETQ. The CDR3 DNA reads TGCGCCAGCAGCTTGTCTATAGGGAACACCGGGGAGCTGTTTTTT. It codes for CASSLSIGNTGELFF.

This clonotype was counted many times. The chain employs TRBV25-1 and TRBJ1-5; no definite D call. The CDR3 is 14 amino acids. Germline loops: CDR1 MGHDK, CDR2 SYGVNS. The V and J ends lost 4 bases and 2 bases respectively, with 9 bases between them. The CDR3 loop reads CASSAQDRNQPQHF. DNA of the CDR3: TGTGCCAGCAGTGCCCAGGACCGCAATCAGCCCCAGCATTTT. The variable domain in full, completed from reference TRBV25-1 and TRBJ1-5, reads EADIYQTPRYLVIGTGKKITLECSQTMGHDKMYWYQQDPGMELHLIHYSYGVNSTEKGDLSSESTVSRIRTEHFPLTLESARPSHTSQYLCASSAQDRNQPQHFGDGTRLSIL.

The chain has TRBV15 and TRBJ2-5, with TRBD1 matching 8 bases. Unmatched junction bases numbered 5, after V lost 1 base and J lost 4 bases. This CDR3 comprises 15 residues. Germline V gene lookup returns CDR1 LNHNV and CDR2 YYDKDF (reference sequence). The CDR3 DNA reads TGTGCCACCAGCAGAGGTCGGACAGGGATAGAGACCCAGTACTTC. It specifies CATSRGRTGIETQYF.

V is TRBV12-3 or TRBV12-4 and J is TRBJ1-5, with D perhaps matching TRBD1 (5 bases). The length of the CDR3 is 15 residues. The V end lost 3 bases, the J end lost 5 bases, and 14 bases lay between the germline ends. The CDR3 spells CASSLGGGPDQPQHF. CDR3 coding DNA: TGTGCCAGCAGTTTGGGCGGGGGTCCGGATCAGCCCCAGCATTTT.

The chain carries TRBV7-2 and TRBJ2-5, with 10 bases aligning to TRBD2. Germline V lookup: CDR1 SGHTA, CDR2 FQGNSA. V trimming: 1 base; J trimming: 3 bases; junction bases outside the gene matches: 11. The CDR3 is 18 amino acids. The CDR3 DNA reads as TGTGCCAGCAGCTTAGAGGTGTTCGCTAGCGGGGGAGAAGAGACCCAGTACTTC. It codes for CASSLEVFASGGEETQYF.

This clonotype was counted only a few times. J is TRBJ1-1 and V is TRBV20-1; weak D call: TRBD1 (5 bases). This CDR3 is built from 13 residues. V was cut by 3 bases and J by 1 base, with 9 bases left in between. Germline V CDR1 and CDR2: DFQATT, SNEGSKA (reference sequence). CDR3 DNA sequence: TGCAGTGCTAGTGGAGGGGCGAACACTGAAGCTTTCTTT. Encoded protein: CSASGGANTEAFF.

The chain uses TRBV25-1 and TRBJ1-2; TRBD1 agrees at 9 bases. V shed 4 bases, J shed 3 bases, and the junction held 15 bases outside the gene matches. Germline CDR1 is MGHDK and CDR2 is SYGVNS. This CDR3 has 18 residues. The CDR3 region is CASSARDGRDRDYYGYTF. Written as DNA, the CDR3 is TGTGCCAGCAGTGCTAGAGATGGTCGGGACAGGGATTACTATGGCTACACCTTC.

The rearrangement joins TRBV2 to TRBJ1-3, with D unresolved. The V end lost 6 bases, the J end lost 8 bases, and 20 bases lay between the germline ends. This CDR3 spans 15 amino acids. Germline lookup yields CDR1 SNHLY and CDR2 FYNNEI. CDR3 nucleotides: TGTGCCAGCAGCTCCGACGAGGACTATGGCTACACCATATATTTT. This translates into CASSSDEDYGYTIYF.

This chain joins TRBV7-8 and TRBJ1-5, with D hard to call. Looked up from germline, CDR1 is SGHVS and CDR2 is FQNEAQ. The CDR3 length is 14 residues. V shed 5 bases and J shed 5 bases, with 13 bases lying between them. The CDR3 loop reads CASSLDSTYQPQHF. In nucleotides, the CDR3 is TGTGCCAGCAGCCTAGATAGTACCTATCAGCCCCAGCATTTT.

The V call is TRBV6-5, the J call TRBJ1-6; TRBD1 is a possible D gene (5 bases). The germline CDR1 and CDR2 sequences are MNHEY and SVGAGI. Trimming cost V 4 bases and J 10 bases, with 14 bases left between them. CDR3 length equals 14 residues. The CDR3 nucleotides read TGTGCCAGCAGTTCACAGGACAAGGGCTCACCCCTCCACTTT. As protein: CASSSQDKGSPLHF.

This chain uses TRBV4-2 with TRBJ1-2; D is unclear. Trimming took 3 bases from V and 3 from J, leaving 14 bases between them. This CDR3 has 15 residues. Germline V CDR1 and CDR2: LGHNA, YNFKEQ. In nucleotides, the CDR3 is TGTGCCAGCAGCCAGCCCCAGTGGGCGGACTATGGCTACACCTTC. Translated: CASSQPQWADYGYTF.

This clonotype showed up many times. As DNA, the CDR3 is TGTGCCATCAGTGGAAGCTCGCACGCTTTCTTT. Translated, it gives CAISGSSHAFF. The chain is built from TRBV10-3 and TRBJ1-1; D is uncertain. From germline, CDR1 is ENHRY and CDR2 SYGVKD. Trimming stripped 4 bases from V and 11 bases from J, with 11 bases between. This CDR3 comprises 11 residues.

The chain has TRBV29-1 and TRBJ1-1, with 10 bases fitting TRBD1. The V segment lost 8 bases and the J segment 4 bases; nucleotides outside the gene matches: 7. Germline-derived CDR1 and CDR2 are SQVTM and ANQGSEA. The CDR3 has 13 amino acids. The CDR3 is CSQARTGGTEAFF. The CDR3 DNA reads as TGCAGCCAAGCCCGGACAGGGGGCACTGAAGCTTTCTTT.

On this clonotype itself: Given a much more abundant clone one base away, this may be a read error. Without the conserved terminal phenylalanine or tryptophan, this CDR3 likely stems from a read error. This chain uses TRBV2 with TRBJ1-1; D call uncertain. Germline assignment: CDR1 SNHLY and CDR2 FYNNEI. This CDR3 spans 13 amino acids. Trimming cost V 8 bases and J 3 bases, with 13 bases left between them. For the CDR3, the DNA is TGTGCCAGCCTTTACGGCCCTTACACTGAAGCTTTCTCT. Translated: CASLYGPYTEAFS.

Of note for this clonotype: A much larger clone differs by one base, so this may be a read error. The rearrangement links TRBV7-2 to TRBJ1-1; D may be TRBD1 (6 bases). The CDR3 has 16 residues. Germline assignment: CDR1 SGHTA and CDR2 FQGNSA. CDR3 bases: TGTGCCGGCAGCTTTAGCTTGGGACAACGGAACACTGAAGCTTTCTTT. This encodes CAGSFSLGQRNTEAFF. The full variable domain, completed using reference TRBV7-2 and TRBJ1-1, is GAGVSQSPSNKVTEKGKDVELRCDPISGHTALYWYRQSLGQGLEFLIYFQGNSAPDKSGLPSDRFSAERTGGSVSTLTIQRTQQEDSAVYLCAGSFSLGQRNTEAFFGQGTRLTVV.